The source of this T cell receptor (beta chain) is a study of shared clonotypes between healthy human individuals. Naive CD8 cells comprised CD45RO-negative, CCR7-positively selected cells, excluding terminally differentiated effector memory CD45RA+ cells. Healthy HIV-negative adults without recent acute infections or vaccinations served as donors. A roughly 200 ng quantity of DNA, 25,000 to 30,000 T cell genomes, went into the sorted-subset replicate PCRs. The repertoire was sequenced with immunoSEQ multiplex PCR; TCRdb's copy has only in-frame clones and lacks some. The sample carries around 2.1 million clones, about 92% recorded once. The CDR3 sequence is 16 residues long. The ends were cut back, 0 bases at V and 2 bases at J, with 12 bases in the middle. In germline, CDR1 is SGHRS, CDR2 YFSETQ.

The clonotype comes from a man aged 18 to 29 in good health. Some clones in this sample may be carry-over from other donors' samples. Sequenced input: naive CD8+ T cells from PBMCs. This chain uses TRBV5-1 with TRBJ2-4, with a possible D match to TRBD2 (7 bases). This CDR3 is CASSLGTGGPKNIQYF. The DNA of the CDR3 is TGCGCCAGCAGCTTGGGCACCGGGGGGCCCAAAAACATTCAGTACTTC.